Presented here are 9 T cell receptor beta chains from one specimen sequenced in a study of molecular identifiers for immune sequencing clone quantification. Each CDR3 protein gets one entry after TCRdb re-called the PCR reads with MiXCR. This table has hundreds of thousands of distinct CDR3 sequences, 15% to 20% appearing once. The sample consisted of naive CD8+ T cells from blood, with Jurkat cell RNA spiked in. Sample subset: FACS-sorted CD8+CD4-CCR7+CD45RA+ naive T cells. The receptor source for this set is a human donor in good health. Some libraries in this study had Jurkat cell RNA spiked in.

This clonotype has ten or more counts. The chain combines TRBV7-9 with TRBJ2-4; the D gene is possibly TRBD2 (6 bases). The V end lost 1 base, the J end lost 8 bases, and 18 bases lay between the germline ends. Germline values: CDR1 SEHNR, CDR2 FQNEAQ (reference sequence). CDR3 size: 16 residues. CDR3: CASSLGVMMREDIQYF. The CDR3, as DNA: TGTGCCAGCAGCTTAGGAGTCATGATGCGGGAAGACATTCAGTACTTC. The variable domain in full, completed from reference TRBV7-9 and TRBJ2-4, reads DTGVSQNPRHKITKRGQNVTFRCDPISEHNRLYWYRQTLGQGPEFLTYFQNEAQLEKSRLLSDRFSAERPKGSFSTLEIQRTEQGDSAMYLCASSLGVMMREDIQYFGAGTRLSVL.

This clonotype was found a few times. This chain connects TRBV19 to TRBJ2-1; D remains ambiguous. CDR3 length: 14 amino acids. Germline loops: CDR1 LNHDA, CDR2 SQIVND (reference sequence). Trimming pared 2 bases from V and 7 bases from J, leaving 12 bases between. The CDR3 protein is CASSIPTGRNEQFF. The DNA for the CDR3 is TGTGCCAGTAGTATACCTACCGGCCGGAATGAGCAGTTCTTC.

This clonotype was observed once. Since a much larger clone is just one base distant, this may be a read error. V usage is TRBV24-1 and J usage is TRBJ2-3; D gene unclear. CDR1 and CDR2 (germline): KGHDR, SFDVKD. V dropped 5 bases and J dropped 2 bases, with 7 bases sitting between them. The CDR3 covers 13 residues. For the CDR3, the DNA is TGTGCCACCAGTGGTTTTTACACAGATACGCAGTATTTT. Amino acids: CATSGFYTDTQYF.

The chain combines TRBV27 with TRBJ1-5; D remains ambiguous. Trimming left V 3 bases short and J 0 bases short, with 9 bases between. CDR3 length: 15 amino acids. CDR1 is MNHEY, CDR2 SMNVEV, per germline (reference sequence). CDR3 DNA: TGTGCCAGCAGTTTTCCGGCACATAGCAATCAGCCCCAGCATTTT. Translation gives CASSFPAHSNQPQHF.

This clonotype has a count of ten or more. In DNA form, the CDR3 reads TGTGCCAGCAGCGTTAGATCCTGGGACACTGAAGCTTTCTTT. Its protein is CASSVRSWDTEAFF. The V gene is TRBV9, the J gene TRBJ1-1; D not certain. Germline V lookup: CDR1 SGDLS, CDR2 YYNGEE. This CDR3 spans 14 amino acids. The V and J ends lost 2 bases and 3 bases respectively, with 11 bases between them. The entire variable domain, with the rest obtained from reference TRBV9 and TRBJ1-1, is as follows: DSGVTQTPKHLITATGQRVTLRCSPRSGDLSVYWYQQSLDQGLQFLIQYYNGEERAKGNILERFSAQQFPDLHSELNLSSLELGDSALYFCASSVRSWDTEAFFGQGTRLTVV.

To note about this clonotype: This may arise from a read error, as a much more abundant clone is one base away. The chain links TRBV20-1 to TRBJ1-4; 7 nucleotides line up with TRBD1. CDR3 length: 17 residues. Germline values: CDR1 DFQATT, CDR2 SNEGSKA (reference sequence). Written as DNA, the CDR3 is TGCAGTGCTGGAGATCTGGAGCCAACAGGGGCTAATGAAAAACTGTTTTTT. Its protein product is CSAGDLEPTGANEKLFF.

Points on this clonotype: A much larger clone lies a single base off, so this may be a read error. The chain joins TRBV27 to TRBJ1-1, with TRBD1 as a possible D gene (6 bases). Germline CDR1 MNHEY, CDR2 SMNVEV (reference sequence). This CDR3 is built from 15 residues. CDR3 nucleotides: TGTGCCAGCAGTTTATCCACAGGGATGAACACTGAAACTTTCTTT. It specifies CASSLSTGMNTETFF.

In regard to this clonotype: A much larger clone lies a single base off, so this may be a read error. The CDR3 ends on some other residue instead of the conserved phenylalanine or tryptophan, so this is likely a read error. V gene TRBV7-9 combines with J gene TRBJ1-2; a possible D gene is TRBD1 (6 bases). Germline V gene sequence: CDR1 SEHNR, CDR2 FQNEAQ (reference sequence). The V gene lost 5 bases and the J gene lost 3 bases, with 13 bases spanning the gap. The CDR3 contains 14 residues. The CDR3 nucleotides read TGTGCCAGCAGCCATGGACAGTCTTACTATGGCTACACCCTC. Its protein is CASSHGQSYYGYTL.

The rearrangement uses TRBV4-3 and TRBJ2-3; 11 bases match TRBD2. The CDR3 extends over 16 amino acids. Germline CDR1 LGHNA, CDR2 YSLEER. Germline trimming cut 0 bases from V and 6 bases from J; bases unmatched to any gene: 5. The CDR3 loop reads CASSQDQTSGADTQYF. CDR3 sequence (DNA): TGCGCCAGCAGCCAAGATCAGACTAGCGGGGCCGATACGCAGTATTTT.